These 5 T cell receptor beta chains share one sample of origin, sequenced in a study of blood T cell repertoires in COVID-19. Method: immunoSEQ multiplex PCR; TCRdb's copy keeps in-frame clones and lacks some. The sample contains approximately 97,000 clones, approximately 81% of which appear only once. The sequenced sample was peripheral blood. The source is a man between 60 and 75 years old with acute or convalescent COVID-19.

The V call is TRBV9, the J call TRBJ2-2; D not certain. Trimming removed 3 bases from V and 5 bases from J, with 8 bases in between. In germline, CDR1 is SGDLS, CDR2 YYNGEE. The CDR3 length is 13 residues. This CDR3 is CASSASVTGELFF. CDR3 in DNA: TGTGCCAGCAGCGCGAGCGTTACCGGGGAGCTGTTTTTT.

The chain employs TRBV28 and TRBJ2-7, with 9 bases fitting TRBD1. This CDR3 has 15 residues. Germline assignment: CDR1 MDHEN and CDR2 SYDVKM. V shed 5 bases and J 3 bases; nucleotides not matched to a gene: 8. Written as DNA, the CDR3 is TGTGCCAGCAGTGCACCGGGACAGGGTCACTACGAGCAGTACTTC. Amino acids: CASSAPGQGHYEQYF.

This clone has a single count. The chain is built from TRBV5-6 and TRBJ2-2, with 8 bases identical to TRBD2. The CDR3 consists of 14 residues. The V gene end was trimmed by 2 bases and the J gene end by 5 bases; junction bases not matched to a gene: 2. From germline, CDR1 is SGHDT and CDR2 YYEEEE. This CDR3 is CASSLPGGTGELFF. The CDR3 coding sequence is TGTGCCAGCAGCTTACCGGGAGGGACCGGGGAGCTGTTTTTT.

About this clone itself: The sample holds other DNA sequences that translate to the same CDR3. This chain connects TRBV5-6 to TRBJ2-7; 10 bases align to TRBD1. The CDR3 loop spans 14 amino acids. Germline V gene lookup returns CDR1 SGHDT and CDR2 YYEEEE. Germline trimming cut 2 bases from V and 3 bases from J; bases unmatched to any gene: 2. CDR3 nucleotides: TGTGCCAGCAGCTTCTGGGACAGGGGCTACGAGCAGTACTTC. Encoded protein: CASSFWDRGYEQYF.

The chain couples TRBV21-1 to TRBJ2-5; the listed D gene, TRBD1, was not tested against the DNA. TRBV21-1 counts as a pseudogene. This CDR3 region has 13 residues. CDR3 nucleotides: TGTGCCAGCACCTTAGACAGGGCGGAGACCCAGTACTTC. Translated, it gives CASTLDRAETQYF.